This paragraph reports one T cell receptor beta chain. What it binds is not known. The V and J ends lost 5 bases and 6 bases respectively, with 14 bases between them. Germline loops: CDR1 SGHVS, CDR2 FNYEAQ. The CDR3 totals 14 residues. Libraries were prepared by immunoSEQ multiplex PCR; TCRdb keeps only in-frame clonotypes and omits some of them. The repertoire has about 2.1 million clones, roughly 91% of them found once; the top ten carry under 2%. CD45RO-negative, CCR7-positively selected cells formed the naive CD8 fraction, excluding terminally differentiated effector memory CD45RA+ cells. The sample is drawn from a study of shared clonotypes between healthy human individuals. Study-wide findings and caveats: Estimated richness values were generally larger in naive subsets than in memory subsets.

Sequencing was performed on naive CD8+ T cells from PBMCs. The V call is TRBV7-6, the J call TRBJ2-1, with D perhaps matching TRBD1 or TRBD2 (5 bases each). The receptor was derived from a man younger than 30 in good health. Some clones in this sample may be carry-over from other donors' samples. CDR3 nucleotides: TGTGCCAGCAGCCCCACGGGGCGAGTCAATGAGCAGTTCTTC. Protein sequence: CASSPTGRVNEQFF.